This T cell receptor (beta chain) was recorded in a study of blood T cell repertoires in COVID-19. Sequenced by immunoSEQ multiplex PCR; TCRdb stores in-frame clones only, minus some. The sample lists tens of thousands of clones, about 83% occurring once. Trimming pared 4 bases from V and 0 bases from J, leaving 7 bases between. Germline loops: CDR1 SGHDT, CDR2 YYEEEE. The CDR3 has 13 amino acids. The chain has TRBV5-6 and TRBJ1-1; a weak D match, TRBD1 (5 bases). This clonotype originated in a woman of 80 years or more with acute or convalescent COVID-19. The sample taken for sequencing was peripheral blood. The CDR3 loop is CASSGQLNTEAFF. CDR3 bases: TGTGCCAGCAGCGGACAATTGAACACTGAAGCTTTCTTT.